The 24 T cell receptor beta chains presented below share a single source sample, sequenced in a study of T cells in Graves' hyperthyroidism and ophthalmopathy. Using RNA transcripts as the source, TCR beta CDR3 regions were amplified. The study used the HTBI primer set for a first-round RT-PCR of the TCR CDR3. TCRdb analysed the multiplex PCR reads with MiXCR anew, one entry per CDR3 protein. The sample lists some 620,000 distinct CDR3 sequences; 15% to 20% were seen once. Source material: blood. These receptor sequences come from a woman in her twenties or thirties with Graves' hyperthyroidism.

In its sample, this clonotype was seen many times. The chain recombines TRBV6-2 or TRBV6-3 with TRBJ1-2, with a weak D call TRBD1 (5 bases). The V end lost 8 bases, the J end lost 4 bases, and 11 bases lay between the germline ends. This CDR3 is built from 12 residues. Germline V gene sequence: CDR1 MNHEY, CDR2 SVGEGT. DNA of the CDR3: TGTGCCAGCCACAGGTCCGCCTATGGCTACACCTTC. Amino acid sequence: CASHRSAYGYTF.

The chain is built from TRBV5-1 and TRBJ2-7; D is tentatively TRBD1 or TRBD2 (5 bases each). The CDR3 runs to 15 residues. The V and J ends lost 1 base and 6 bases respectively, with 17 bases between them. Germline loops: CDR1 SGHRS, CDR2 YFSETQ. The chain's CDR3 is CASSLRQNRGAEQYF. CDR3 DNA: TGCGCCAGCAGCTTGCGGCAGAACCGAGGGGCCGAGCAGTACTTC. Full variable domain (missing parts from reference TRBV5-1 and TRBJ2-7): KAGVTQTPRYLIKTRGQQVTLSCSPISGHRSVSWYQQTPGQGLQFLFEYFSETQRNKGNFPGRFSGRQFSNSRSEMNVSTLELGDSALYLCASSLRQNRGAEQYFGPGTRLTVT.

This clonotype was counted ten times or more. The rearrangement uses TRBV28 and TRBJ2-1, with 7 bases fitting TRBD2. The germline gives CDR1 MDHEN, CDR2 SYDVKM. J gave up 7 bases and V 2 bases, and 8 bases lay outside the gene matches. The CDR3 runs to 15 residues. The CDR3 bases are TGTGCCAGCAGTTTACTGGCGGGAGTGAGTAATGAGCAGTTCTTC. This codes for CASSLLAGVSNEQFF.

This clonotype was detected ten times or more. This chain connects TRBV28 to TRBJ2-1; 9 nucleotides line up with TRBD2. The CDR3 spans 15 residues. From germline, CDR1 is MDHEN and CDR2 SYDVKM. The junction had 7 bases not matched to a gene; V was cut back by 2 bases and J by 8 bases. In nucleotides, the CDR3 is TGTGCCAGCAGTTTAGTAGCGGGAGTAGGGTATGAGCAGTTCTTC. Protein product: CASSLVAGVGYEQFF.

The genes are TRBV6-5 and TRBJ1-6; D unresolved. The CDR3 covers 17 residues. V lost 2 bases and J lost 2, with 13 bases in between. CDR1 and CDR2 (germline): MNHEY, SVGAGI. Here the CDR3 reads CASSYGVEGPYNSPLHF. CDR3 in DNA: TGTGCCAGCAGTTACGGGGTCGAGGGCCCCTATAATTCACCCCTCCACTTT.

This clonotype was observed many times. This chain uses TRBV20-1 with TRBJ2-1, with D possibly being TRBD2 (7 bases). Between the trimmed V and J ends, which lost 1 base and 1 base, there was a span of 11 bases. The CDR3 is made up of 15 amino acids. Germline CDR1 and CDR2: DFQATT and SNEGSKA (reference sequence). Here the CDR3 reads CSARGEGGSYNEQFF. In nucleotides, the CDR3 is TGCAGTGCTAGAGGGGAGGGGGGATCCTACAATGAGCAGTTCTTC.

This clonotype was recorded at least ten times. V is TRBV12-3 or TRBV12-4 and J is TRBJ2-5, with TRBD1 matching over 7 bases. J lost 4 bases, V lost 5 bases, and 4 bases had no gene match. The CDR3 loop spans 13 amino acids. The CDR3 loop is CASSAYRGETQYF. The CDR3 DNA reads as TGTGCCAGCAGTGCCTACAGGGGAGAGACCCAGTACTTC.

The table lists this clonotype with a few counts. V gene TRBV24-1 combines with J gene TRBJ2-6; no reliable D call. The CDR3 sequence is 15 residues long. Germline loops: CDR1 KGHDR, CDR2 SFDVKD. Trimming took 2 bases from V and 2 from J, leaving 6 bases between them. CDR3 amino acids: CATSDSAAGANVLTF. The CDR3 DNA follows: TGTGCCACCAGTGATTCGGCAGCTGGGGCCAACGTCCTGACTTTC.

The chain is built from TRBV9 and TRBJ2-7, with D perhaps TRBD1 (6 bases). With 0 bases removed from V and 5 bases from J, the gap between germline ends came to 12 bases. Germline CDR1 and CDR2: SGDLS and YYNGEE. This CDR3 comprises 14 residues. CDR3 region: CASSVDPGVDEQYF. In DNA form, the CDR3 reads TGTGCCAGCAGCGTAGACCCAGGGGTTGACGAGCAGTACTTC.

This clonotype was counted ten times or more. V gene TRBV20-1 combines with J gene TRBJ2-7, with TRBD2 matching 8 bases. The CDR3 covers 12 residues. The junction had 3 bases not matched to a gene; V was cut back by 7 bases and J by 1 base. Germline V gives CDR1 DFQATT, CDR2 SNEGSKA (reference sequence). CDR3: CSVKRESYEQYF. CDR3 nucleotide sequence: TGCAGTGTGAAGCGGGAGTCCTACGAGCAGTACTTC.

This clonotype was observed at least ten times. The chain is built from TRBV20-1 and TRBJ2-7; D remains unclear. The V end was cut by 3 bases, the J end by 0 bases, with 9 bases between. This CDR3 has 13 amino acids. Germline V lookup: CDR1 DFQATT, CDR2 SNEGSKA (reference sequence). The CDR3 DNA reads as TGCAGTGCTAGCCGGCGGATCTCCTACGAGCAGTACTTC. Encoded protein: CSASRRISYEQYF.

This sequence joins TRBV18 and TRBJ1-5, with TRBD1 identical over 7 bases. After removal of 1 base from V and 5 bases from J, the junction contained 5 bases not matched to a gene. The CDR3 sequence is 15 residues long. CDR1 and CDR2 from the germline V gene are KGHSH and LQKENI. The CDR3 spells CASSPRSQGDQPQHF. The CDR3 nucleotides read TGTGCCAGCTCACCACGATCGCAGGGGGATCAGCCCCAGCATTTT.

This clonotype was picked up many times. The chain uses TRBV25-1 and TRBJ2-7; D uncertain. The CDR3 runs to 13 residues. V dropped 0 bases and J dropped 2 bases, with 5 bases sitting between them. Germline V gene data show CDR1 as MGHDK and CDR2 as SYGVNS. The CDR3 DNA reads as TGTGCCAGCAGTGAATACCTAACCTACGAGCAGTACTTC. Residues: CASSEYLTYEQYF.

This clonotype was counted at least ten times. This chain links TRBV10-1 with TRBJ1-2, with D possibly TRBD1 on 5 matching bases. CDR3 length equals 13 residues. Germline V gene data show CDR1 as WNHNN and CDR2 as SYGVQD (reference sequence). V lost 4 bases and J 3 bases, leaving 9 bases between the germline ends. In nucleotides, the CDR3 is TGCGCCAGCAGTGCAGCGGGGGACTATGGCTACACCTTC. The encoded protein is CASSAAGDYGYTF.

This clonotype was picked up many times. This chain uses TRBV12-3 or TRBV12-4 with TRBJ1-4; no clear D. Trimming shortened V by 2 bases and J by 5 bases, and 6 bases separated the two germline ends. This CDR3 spans 13 amino acids. The CDR3 spells CASSLSQNEKLFF. The CDR3 DNA is TGTGCCAGCAGTTTATCTCAGAATGAAAAACTGTTTTTT.

The chain carries TRBV27 and TRBJ2-1; 11 nucleotides line up with TRBD1. The CDR3 is made up of 17 amino acids. Trimming at V came to 1 base and at J to 2 bases, leaving 4 bases not matched to a gene. Germline CDR1 and CDR2: MNHEY and SMNVEV (reference sequence). The CDR3 here is CASSLWGQGEPYNEQFF. Written as DNA, the CDR3 is TGTGCCAGCAGTTTATGGGGACAGGGGGAACCCTACAATGAGCAGTTCTTC.

The genes are TRBV5-1 and TRBJ2-7; 7 bases line up with TRBD2. The CDR3 is 14 residues long. Germline assignment: CDR1 SGHRS and CDR2 YFSETQ. Unmatched junction bases numbered 7, after V lost 2 bases and J lost 5 bases. The CDR3 DNA reads TGCGCCAGCAGCTTCACGGGGGGATTGGACGAGCAGTACTTC. Translating it yields CASSFTGGLDEQYF.

This clonotype showed up many times. The chain combines TRBV12-3 or TRBV12-4 with TRBJ2-1, with 9 nucleotides matching TRBD1. V was pared by 10 bases and J by 7 bases, with 2 bases of the junction left unmatched. The CDR3 runs to 11 residues. The CDR3: CATGQGNEQFF. DNA of the CDR3: TGTGCCACCGGACAGGGGAATGAGCAGTTCTTC.

The chain carries TRBV20-1 and TRBJ2-3; maybe TRBD1 (5 bases). The germline V and J ends were trimmed by 1 base and 0 bases, with 8 bases remaining between them. The CDR3 covers 14 residues. CDR1 DFQATT and CDR2 SNEGSKA come from the germline V gene (reference sequence). The chain's CDR3 is CSARGGYSTDTQYF. The CDR3 DNA sequence: TGCAGTGCTAGAGGGGGCTATAGCACAGATACGCAGTATTTT.

This clonotype was recorded many times. The chain links TRBV11-1 to TRBJ2-7, with 7 bases matching TRBD1. After removal of 5 bases from V and 4 bases from J, the junction contained 8 bases not matched to a gene. CDR1 is SGHAT and CDR2 is FQDESV in the germline V gene (reference sequence). The CDR3 extends over 14 amino acids. CDR3 nucleotides: TGTGCCAGCAGCCCTTTGGACAGGATGTACGAGCAGTACTTC. This translates into CASSPLDRMYEQYF.

Ten or more counts support this clonotype. The rearrangement uses TRBV7-9 and TRBJ2-5; TRBD1 aligns across 10 bases. The CDR3 loop spans 17 amino acids. V was clipped by 5 bases and J by 5 bases; unmatched bases: 14. The germline V gene has CDR1 SEHNR and CDR2 FQNEAQ (reference sequence). Here the CDR3 DNA reads TGTGCCAGCAGCCCAAGGCCCTGGGACAGGGGAAGGGAGACCCAGTACTTC. This encodes CASSPRPWDRGRETQYF.

This clonotype was seen many times. This chain joins TRBV3-1 and TRBJ1-4; weak D call: TRBD1 (6 bases). The V end was cut by 1 base, the J end by 7 bases, with 13 bases between. CDR3 length: 15 residues. The V gene's germline CDR1 is LGHDT and CDR2 YNNKEL (reference sequence). The CDR3 region is CASSQVRGLGEKLFF. The CDR3, as DNA: TGTGCCAGCAGCCAAGTAAGGGGGTTGGGTGAAAAACTGTTTTTT.

This clonotype was picked up many times. V is TRBV2 and J is TRBJ2-5; either TRBD1 or TRBD2 may supply D (5 bases each). The germline CDR1 and CDR2 sequences are SNHLY and FYNNEI. The V gene lost 11 bases and the J gene lost 5 bases, with 15 bases spanning the gap. This CDR3 spans 12 amino acids. CDR3 DNA sequence: TGTGCCTACAGCCGTTGGGGGGAGACCCAGTACTTC. Residues: CAYSRWGETQYF.

On this clonotype itself: A much bigger clone sits one base away, suggesting this may be a read error. The chain carries TRBV3-1 and TRBJ2-1; 10 bases line up with TRBD2. Germline V gene lookup returns CDR1 LGHDT and CDR2 YNNKEL (reference sequence). J gave up 7 bases and V 5 bases, and 8 bases lay outside the gene matches. The CDR3 runs 15 residues. The CDR3 protein is CASSSGTSAANEQFF. The CDR3 DNA follows: TGTGCCAGCAGCTCGGGGACTAGCGCGGCTAATGAGCAGTTCTTC.